This T cell receptor beta chain was recorded in a study of blood T cell repertoires in COVID-19. About the research overall: The origin of the acute and convalescent COVID-19 samples was the United States, Italy and Spain. T cells, B-cell-depleted T cells, or PBMCs provided the cDNA or gDNA that served as material.

V was clipped by 10 bases and J by 3 bases; unmatched bases: 7. Germline V gene data show CDR1 as ENHRY and CDR2 as SYGVKD. The CDR3 is 14 residues long. Cohort placement rested on clinical history that participants reported themselves. Authors' analysis steps: Amplified reference gene primers provided the basis for estimating nucleated cell counts. Data came from immunoSEQ multiplex PCR; TCRdb stores just in-frame clones and leaves some out. The DNA gave D and trimming, while V, J and clone size come from that table. The table lists under 300,000 clones, 80% to 85% of them singletons. The sample was PBMCs or T cells enriched from blood (not recorded which). This sequence joins TRBV10-3 and TRBJ2-1, with 9 nucleotides matching TRBD1. This clonotype originated in a man in his fifties who had recovered from COVID-19. As DNA, the CDR3 is TGTGCCACCAGGGGACAGGGAAACTACAATGAGCAGTTCTTC. Protein product: CATRGQGNYNEQFF.